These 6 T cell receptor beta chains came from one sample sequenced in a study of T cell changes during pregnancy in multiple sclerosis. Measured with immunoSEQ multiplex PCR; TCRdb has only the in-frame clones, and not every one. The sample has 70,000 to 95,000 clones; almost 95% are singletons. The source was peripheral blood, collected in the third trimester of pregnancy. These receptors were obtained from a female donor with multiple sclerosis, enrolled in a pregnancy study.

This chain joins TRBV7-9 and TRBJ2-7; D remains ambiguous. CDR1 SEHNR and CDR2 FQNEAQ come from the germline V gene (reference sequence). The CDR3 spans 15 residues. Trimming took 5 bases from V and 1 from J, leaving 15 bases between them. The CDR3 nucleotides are TGTGCCAGCAGCGCCCGCGGCTACGGATCCTACGAGCAGTACTTC. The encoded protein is CASSARGYGSYEQYF.

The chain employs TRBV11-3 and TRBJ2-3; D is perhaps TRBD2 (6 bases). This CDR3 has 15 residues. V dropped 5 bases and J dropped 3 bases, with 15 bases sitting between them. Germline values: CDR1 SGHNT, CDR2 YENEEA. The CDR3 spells CASSRGVTITDTQYF. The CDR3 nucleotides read TGTGCCAGCAGCCGCGGGGTTACGATAACAGATACGCAGTATTTT. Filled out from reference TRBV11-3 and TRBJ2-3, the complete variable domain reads EAGVVQSPRYKIIEKKQPVAFWCNPISGHNTLYWYLQNLGQGPELLIRYENEEAVDDSQLPKDRFSAERLKGVDSTLKIQPAELGDSAVYLCASSRGVTITDTQYFGPGTRLTVL.

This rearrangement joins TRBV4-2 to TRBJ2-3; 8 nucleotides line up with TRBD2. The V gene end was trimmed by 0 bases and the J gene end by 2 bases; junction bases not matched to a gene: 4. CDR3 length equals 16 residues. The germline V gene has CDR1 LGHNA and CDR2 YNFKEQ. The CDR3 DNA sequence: TGTGCCAGCAGCCAAGACGGGAGGGCCGACACAGATACGCAGTATTTT. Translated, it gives CASSQDGRADTDTQYF.

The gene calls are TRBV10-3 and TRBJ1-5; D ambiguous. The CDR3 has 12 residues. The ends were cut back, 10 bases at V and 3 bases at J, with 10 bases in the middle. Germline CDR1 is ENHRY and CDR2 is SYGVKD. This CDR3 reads CATAEVNQPQHF. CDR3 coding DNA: TGTGCCACCGCAGAGGTCAATCAGCCCCAGCATTTT.

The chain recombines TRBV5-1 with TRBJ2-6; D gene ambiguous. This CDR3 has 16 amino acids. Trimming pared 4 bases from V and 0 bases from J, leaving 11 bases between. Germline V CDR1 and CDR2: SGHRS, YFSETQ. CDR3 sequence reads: CASSLQWSSGANVLTF. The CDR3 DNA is TGCGCCAGCAGCCTCCAGTGGAGCTCTGGGGCCAACGTCCTGACTTTC.

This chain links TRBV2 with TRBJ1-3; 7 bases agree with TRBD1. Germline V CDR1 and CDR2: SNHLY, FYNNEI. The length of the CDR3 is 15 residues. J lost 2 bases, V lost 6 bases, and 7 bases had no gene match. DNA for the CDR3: TGTGCCAGCAGGGCCACAAGGGGGCCTGGAAACACCATATATTTT. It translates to CASRATRGPGNTIYF.